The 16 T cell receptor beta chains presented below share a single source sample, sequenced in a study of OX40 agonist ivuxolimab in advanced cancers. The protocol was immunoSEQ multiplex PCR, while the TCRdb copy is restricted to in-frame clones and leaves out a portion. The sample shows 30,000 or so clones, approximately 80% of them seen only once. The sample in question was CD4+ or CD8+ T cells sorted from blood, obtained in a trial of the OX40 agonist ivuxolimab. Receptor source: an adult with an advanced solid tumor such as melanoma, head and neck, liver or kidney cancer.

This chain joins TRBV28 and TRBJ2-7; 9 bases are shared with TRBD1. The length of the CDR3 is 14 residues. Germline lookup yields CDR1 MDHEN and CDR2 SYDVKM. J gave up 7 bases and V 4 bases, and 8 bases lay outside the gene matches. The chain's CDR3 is CASSSRGQGREQYF. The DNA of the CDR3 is TGTGCCAGCAGTTCCCGGGGACAGGGACGGGAGCAGTACTTC.

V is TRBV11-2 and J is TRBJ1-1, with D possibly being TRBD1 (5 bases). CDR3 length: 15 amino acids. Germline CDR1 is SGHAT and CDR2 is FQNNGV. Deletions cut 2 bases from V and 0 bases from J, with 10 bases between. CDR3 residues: CASSLIGTVNTEAFF. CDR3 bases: TGTGCCAGCAGCTTAATTGGGACGGTGAACACTGAAGCTTTCTTT.

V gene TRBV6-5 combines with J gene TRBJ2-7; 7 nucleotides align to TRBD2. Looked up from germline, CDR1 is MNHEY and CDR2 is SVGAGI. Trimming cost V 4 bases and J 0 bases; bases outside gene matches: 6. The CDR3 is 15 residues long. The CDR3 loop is CASSSGSGGSYEQYF. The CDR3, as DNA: TGTGCCAGCAGTTCTGGGTCGGGAGGCTCCTACGAGCAGTACTTC.

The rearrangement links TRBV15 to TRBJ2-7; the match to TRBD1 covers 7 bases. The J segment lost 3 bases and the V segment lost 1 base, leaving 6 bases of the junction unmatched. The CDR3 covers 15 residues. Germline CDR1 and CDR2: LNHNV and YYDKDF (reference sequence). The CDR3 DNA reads TGTGCCACCAGCAGAGTCCCCCGGGACAGCTACGAGCAGTACTTC. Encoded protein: CATSRVPRDSYEQYF. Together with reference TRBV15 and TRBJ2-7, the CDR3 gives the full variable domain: DAMVIQNPRYQVTQFGKPVTLSCSQTLNHNVMYWYQQKSSQAPKLLFHYYDKDFNNEADTPDNFQSRRPNTSFCFLDIRSPGLGDTAMYLCATSRVPRDSYEQYFGPGTRLTVT.

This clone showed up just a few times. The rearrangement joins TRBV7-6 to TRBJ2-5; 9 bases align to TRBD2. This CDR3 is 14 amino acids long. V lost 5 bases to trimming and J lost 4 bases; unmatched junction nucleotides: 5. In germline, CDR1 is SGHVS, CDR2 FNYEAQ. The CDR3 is CASSKAGGSETQYF. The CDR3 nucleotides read TGTGCCAGCAGCAAAGCGGGAGGATCAGAGACCCAGTACTTC. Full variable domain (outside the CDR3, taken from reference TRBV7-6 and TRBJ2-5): GAGVSQSPRYKVTKRGQDVALRCDPISGHVSLYWYRQALGQGPEFLTYFNYEAQQDKSGLPNDRFSAERPEGSISTLTIQRTEQRDSAMYRCASSKAGGSETQYFGPGTRLLVL.

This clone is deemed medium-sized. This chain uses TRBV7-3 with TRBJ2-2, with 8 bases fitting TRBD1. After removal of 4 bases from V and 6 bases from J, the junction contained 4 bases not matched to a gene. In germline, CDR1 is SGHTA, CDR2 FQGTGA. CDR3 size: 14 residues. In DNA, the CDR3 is TGTGCCAGCAGCTCAGGGGGCGCGGCCGGGGAGCTGTTTTTT. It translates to CASSSGGAAGELFF.

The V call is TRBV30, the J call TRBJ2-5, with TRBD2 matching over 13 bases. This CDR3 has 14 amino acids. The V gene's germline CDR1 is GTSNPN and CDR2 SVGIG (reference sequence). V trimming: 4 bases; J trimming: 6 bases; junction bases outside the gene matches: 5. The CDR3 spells CAWTRTSGGQTQYF. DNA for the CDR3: TGTGCCTGGACCCGGACTAGCGGGGGACAGACCCAGTACTTC.

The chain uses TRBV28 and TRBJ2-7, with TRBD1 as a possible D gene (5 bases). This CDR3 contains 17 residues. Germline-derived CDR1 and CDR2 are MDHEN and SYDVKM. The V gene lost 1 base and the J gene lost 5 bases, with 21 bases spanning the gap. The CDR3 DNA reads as TGTGCCAGCAGTTTATCGGGCAGGGCCGATTTGTTGGACGAGCAGTACTTC. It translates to CASSLSGRADLLDEQYF.

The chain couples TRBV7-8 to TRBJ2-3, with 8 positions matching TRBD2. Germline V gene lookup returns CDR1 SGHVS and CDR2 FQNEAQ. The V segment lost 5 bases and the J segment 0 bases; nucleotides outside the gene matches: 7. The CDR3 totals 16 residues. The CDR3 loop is CASSPSSGLSTDTQYF. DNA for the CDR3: TGTGCCAGCAGCCCCTCTAGCGGGCTTAGCACAGATACGCAGTATTTT.

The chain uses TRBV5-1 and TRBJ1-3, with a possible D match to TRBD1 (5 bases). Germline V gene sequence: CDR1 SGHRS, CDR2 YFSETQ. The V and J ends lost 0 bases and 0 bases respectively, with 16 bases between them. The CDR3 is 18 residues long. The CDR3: CASSLVPGPQSSGNTIYF. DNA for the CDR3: TGCGCCAGCAGCTTGGTACCGGGGCCGCAATCCTCTGGAAACACCATATATTTT.

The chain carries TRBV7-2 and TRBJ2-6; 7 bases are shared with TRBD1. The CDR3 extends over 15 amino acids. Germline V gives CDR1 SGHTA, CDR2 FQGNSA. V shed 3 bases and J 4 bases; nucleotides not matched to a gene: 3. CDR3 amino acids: CASSFTGAGANVLTF. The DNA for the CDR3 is TGTGCCAGCAGCTTTACAGGGGCCGGGGCCAACGTCCTGACTTTC.

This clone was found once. CDR3 coding DNA: TGTGCCAGCAGTTACGGGCGGAGCTCCTACAATGAGCAGTTCTTC. Encoded protein: CASSYGRSSYNEQFF. V is TRBV6-6 and J is TRBJ2-1, with D unresolved. Germline assignment: CDR1 MNHNY and CDR2 SVGAGI (reference sequence). The CDR3 sequence is 15 residues long. V lost 2 bases and J 0 bases, leaving 8 bases between the germline ends.

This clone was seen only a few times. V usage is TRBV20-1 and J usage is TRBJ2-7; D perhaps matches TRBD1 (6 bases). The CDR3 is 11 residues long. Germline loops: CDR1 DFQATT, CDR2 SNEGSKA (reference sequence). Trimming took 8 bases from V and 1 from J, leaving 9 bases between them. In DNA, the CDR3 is TGCAGTTGGGACATTTCCTACGAGCAGTACTTC. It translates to CSWDISYEQYF.

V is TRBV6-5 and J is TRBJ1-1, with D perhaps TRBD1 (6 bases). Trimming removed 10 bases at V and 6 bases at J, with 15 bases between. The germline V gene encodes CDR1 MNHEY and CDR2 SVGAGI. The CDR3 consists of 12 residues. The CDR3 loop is CATRIHRAEAFF. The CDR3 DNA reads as TGTGCCACCCGGATTCACAGGGCTGAAGCTTTCTTT.

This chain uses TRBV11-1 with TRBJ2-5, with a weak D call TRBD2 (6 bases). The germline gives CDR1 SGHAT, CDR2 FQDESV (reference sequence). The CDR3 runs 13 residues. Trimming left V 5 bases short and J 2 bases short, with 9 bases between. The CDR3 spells CASSPGGQETQYF. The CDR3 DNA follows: TGTGCCAGCAGCCCAGGAGGGCAAGAGACCCAGTACTTC.

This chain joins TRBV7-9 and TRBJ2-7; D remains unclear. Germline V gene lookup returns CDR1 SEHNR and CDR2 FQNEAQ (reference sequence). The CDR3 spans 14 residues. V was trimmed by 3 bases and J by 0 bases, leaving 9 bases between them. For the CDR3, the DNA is TGTGCCAGCAGCTTGACTTCATTCTCCTACGAGCAGTACTTC. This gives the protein CASSLTSFSYEQYF.